The rows below give T cell receptor beta chains drawn from one sample of a study of CD8 T cells in ankylosing spondylitis. Each CDR3 protein gets one entry after TCRdb re-called the 5' RACE reads with MiXCR. In the table there are roughly 250,000 distinct CDR3 sequences, over 9.5% of which are singletons. Sequencing input: blood, either unsorted or a sorted T cell fraction (not recorded which). These receptors originate from a male donor with ankylosing spondylitis or in good health (not recorded which). The CDR3 runs from the conserved cysteine through the conserved F or W. Part of the rows lack a size; the others show once, few, many or a class for expanded clones.

j_call	v_call	clone_size	cdr3_aa
TRBJ1-1	TRBV30	many	CAWAGFQKAFF
TRBJ2-1	TRBV12-3/TRBV12-4	-	CASSKTSGESQFF
TRBJ2-5	TRBV7-8	many	CASSPRAVQETQYF
TRBJ2-7	TRBV30	many	CAWSVRGGSEQYF
TRBJ2-3	TRBV10-3	many	CAIGANTDTQYF
TRBJ2-1	TRBV4-2	many	CASSPLWETYNEQFF
TRBJ2-1	TRBV15	many	CATSSVRLGNEQFF
TRBJ2-1	TRBV3-1	many	CASSPTGNEQFF
TRBJ1-1	TRBV15	many	CATSDPQRDRGQVAFF
TRBJ1-1	TRBV11-3	-	CASSLGRRNTEAFF
TRBJ1-3	TRBV6-7	-	CASRDRGCDGNTIYF
TRBJ2-1	TRBV7-9	-	CASSLRKGSSLNEQFF
TRBJ2-3	TRBV20-1	once	CSARVVTSGRTDTQYF
TRBJ2-7	TRBV19	few	CASSMGQGAFLDF
TRBJ2-7	TRBV29-1	-	CSVEYASEQYF
TRBJ2-2	TRBV18	many	CASDAKNTGELFF
TRBJ2-2	TRBV5-1	many	CASSFGLTNTGELFF
TRBJ2-1	TRBV15	many	CATSRDSGTTYNEQFF
TRBJ1-6	TRBV20-1	few	CCASTRILDRLPRGPPLHF
TRBJ2-3	TRBV7-9	-	CASSLAGAEDTQYF
TRBJ1-1	TRBV28	many	CASAGAPYTEAFF
TRBJ2-7	TRBV9	many	CASSERTIPTYEQYF
TRBJ2-2	TRBV5-1	-	CASSLTRAGRVSGELFF
TRBJ1-1	TRBV5-1	many	CASSGSGVEAFF
TRBJ2-5	TRBV6-5	few	CASSYLTSGGYQETQYF
TRBJ1-4	TRBV18	many	CASSPPGEKLFF
TRBJ2-7	TRBV12-3/TRBV12-4	many	CASTHPGGEQYF
TRBJ1-2	TRBV6-2/TRBV6-3	many	CASRSDREYGYTF
TRBJ2-1	TRBV6-1	few	CASSEGQGGYNEQFF
TRBJ1-1	TRBV4-2	many	CASSQDDKMNTEAFF
TRBJ2-1	TRBV5-1	many	CASSLAAEMYNEQFF